A selection of T cell receptor beta chains follows, all from one sample in a study. TCRdb processed the RT-PCR reads anew with MiXCR; each CDR3 protein has one entry. Among almost 700,000 distinct CDR3 sequences, 12% to 15% were seen once, and the ten largest hold 3.6%. Sequenced material: memory CD4+ T cells from blood. The receptors come from a female donor in good health, serving as a healthy control. Each CDR3 is given with its conserved first and last residue.

V	J	length	CDR3
TRBV7-8	TRBJ1-4	12	CASSFRRDRLFF
TRBV28	TRBJ1-6	14	CASSLGGVGPPLHF
TRBV24-1	TRBJ2-5	15	CATSPSLGDQETQYF
TRBV27	TRBJ1-2	13	CASSLLGRDGYTF
TRBV2	TRBJ1-4	14	CASRRWRTNEKLFF
TRBV5-1	TRBJ1-1	16	CASSSGPQGWNTEAFF
TRBV6-1	TRBJ1-2	13	CASRETARDGYTF
TRBV28	TRBJ2-7	13	CASRGGAVDEQYF
TRBV28	TRBJ2-1	15	CASRSGTSGRSEQFF
TRBV9	TRBJ2-7	15	CASSVDPGHGWEQYF
TRBV20-1	TRBJ1-5	16	CSAVIGGSHSNQPQHF
TRBV7-2	TRBJ1-1	16	CASSLMGVGGNTEAFF
TRBV12-3/TRBV12-4	TRBJ1-1	15	CASSLAKVPNTEAFF
TRBV6-2/TRBV6-3	TRBJ2-7	15	CASRLTTGFRDEQYF
TRBV6-2/TRBV6-3	TRBJ2-7	15	CASRGLAGVEYEQYF
TRBV12-3/TRBV12-4	TRBJ2-1	11	CASSSGGDKFF
TRBV24-1	TRBJ2-4	16	CATSDGTALAKNIQYF
TRBV20-1	TRBJ2-3	14	CSASRAGVTDTQYF
TRBV7-9	TRBJ2-3	17	CASSYCYWERCADTQYF
TRBV5-5	TRBJ2-3	14	CASSFATGTDTQYF
TRBV3-1	TRBJ2-7	14	CASSQLSLGYEQYF
TRBV5-1	TRBJ2-5	12	CASSPHEETQYF
TRBV20-1	TRBJ1-2	13	CSAPPGQGAGYTF
TRBV7-6	TRBJ1-1	14	CASSLGGKNTEAFF
TRBV5-5	TRBJ2-1	13	CASSFQGRPEQFF
TRBV30	TRBJ2-7	14	CAWRSAGRLYEQYF
TRBV19	TRBJ2-1	15	CASSIAGTVYNEQFF
TRBV6-2/TRBV6-3	TRBJ1-5	12	CASRTLGQPQHF
TRBV24-1	TRBJ2-5	13	CATSKGTEETQYF
TRBV28	TRBJ2-7	14	CASILQGASYEQYF
TRBV27	TRBJ1-6	15	CASSLFGLGDSPLHF
TRBV4-3	TRBJ1-1	14	CASSQHNRGLAAFF
TRBV2	TRBJ2-1	14	CASSEDGWRNEQFF
TRBV7-2	TRBJ1-2	14	CASSLALTVDGYTF
TRBV12-3/TRBV12-4	TRBJ2-1	12	CASSDQLAEQFF
TRBV7-2	TRBJ1-2	15	CASSPGAGLIYGYTF
TRBV25-1	TRBJ2-5	15	CASSESGTGGETQYF
TRBV6-5	TRBJ2-2	13	CASTGLGAGELFF
TRBV29-1	TRBJ2-6	15	CSVEDRRPGANVLTF
TRBV6-1	TRBJ2-5	14	CASSEAHTQETQYF
TRBV7-2	TRBJ1-1	14	CASSPSTANTEAFF
TRBV12-3/TRBV12-4	TRBJ1-5	18	CASSLDITGPIDNQPQHF
TRBV12-3/TRBV12-4	TRBJ1-6	13	CASSTAATSPLHF
TRBV12-3/TRBV12-4	TRBJ1-2	13	CATGSKGNYGYTF
TRBV20-1	TRBJ2-7	12	CSAFGTAIEQYF
TRBV18	TRBJ2-5	14	CASSRLGTEETQYF
TRBV5-5	TRBJ2-2	17	CASSSDTGDINTGELFF
TRBV10-3	TRBJ2-1	14	CAISEAVQGNEQFF
TRBV4-1	TRBJ2-1	13	CASSPQKANEQFF